These 20 T cell receptor beta chains share one sample of origin, sequenced in a study of identifying expanded T cells in peripheral blood. Profiled with immunoSEQ multiplex PCR; TCRdb holds only in-frame clones, not every one. The sample contains 100,000 to 150,000 clones, roughly 90% of which appear only once. The sample consisted of blood. These receptors were obtained from a person aged 18 to 70 in good health.

The V and J genes are TRBV30 and TRBJ1-5; TRBD1 matches 9 bases. The CDR3 loop spans 14 amino acids. Looked up from germline, CDR1 is GTSNPN and CDR2 is SVGIG (reference sequence). Trimming at V came to 2 bases and at J to 6 bases, leaving 5 bases not matched to a gene. The CDR3 loop reads CAWSSDRGLQPQHF. The CDR3 bases are TGTGCCTGGAGTTCGGACAGGGGCCTTCAGCCCCAGCATTTT.

The sample holds one count of this clone. V gene TRBV10-3 combines with J gene TRBJ2-5, with TRBD1 identical over 8 bases. CDR3 length equals 18 residues. CDR1 is ENHRY, CDR2 SYGVKD, per germline. J gave up 3 bases and V 2 bases, and 14 bases lay outside the gene matches. The DNA for the CDR3 is TGTGCCATCAGTGAGCCTCTTCCCGGGACAGGACAAAAAGAGACCCAGTACTTC. It translates to CAISEPLPGTGQKETQYF.

The gene calls are TRBV4-1 and TRBJ2-3; D is undetermined. Germline V CDR1 and CDR2: MGHRA, YSYEKL. The CDR3 has 11 residues. Trimming stripped 3 bases from V and 9 bases from J, with 7 bases between. CDR3 loop: CASSHQATQYF. DNA for the CDR3: TGCGCCAGCAGCCATCAGGCCACGCAGTATTTT.

CDR3 in amino acids: CASSSGGVEAFF. CDR3 nucleotide sequence: TGTGCCAGCAGCTCCGGCGGAGTGGAAGCTTTCTTT. The chain carries TRBV7-2 and TRBJ1-1; D is undetermined. The CDR3 runs 12 residues. The germline CDR1 and CDR2 sequences are SGHTA and FQGNSA. The V end lost 4 bases, the J end lost 8 bases, and 11 bases lay between the germline ends.

This clone was seen a handful of times. V and J are TRBV19 and TRBJ1-5; D ambiguous. This CDR3 spans 14 amino acids. Per germline, CDR1 LNHDA and CDR2 SQIVND (reference sequence). With 3 bases removed from V and 3 bases from J, the gap between germline ends came to 9 bases. The CDR3: CASSMSSANQPQHF. For the CDR3, the DNA is TGTGCCAGTAGTATGAGCTCAGCCAATCAGCCCCAGCATTTT.

This chain uses TRBV28 with TRBJ1-5, with unresolved D. This CDR3 comprises 11 residues. Trimming pared 8 bases from V and 9 bases from J, leaving 11 bases between. Germline CDR1 reads MDHEN; CDR2 reads SYDVKM. The CDR3 DNA follows: TGTGCCAGCGACCGCAGAGGGCCCCAGCATTTT. It translates to CASDRRGPQHF.

This clone came up a few times. This sequence joins TRBV5-1 and TRBJ1-2; a weak D match, TRBD1 (5 bases). The length of the CDR3 is 13 residues. Looked up from germline, CDR1 is SGHRS and CDR2 is YFSETQ. V was shortened by 0 bases and J by 8 bases, with 11 bases between the two germline ends. Here the CDR3 DNA reads TGCGCCAGCAGCTTGGAAGGAGAGGGGGGCTACACCTTC. Protein sequence: CASSLEGEGGYTF.

The chain links TRBV11-2 to TRBJ1-1; no clear D. The CDR3 has 11 amino acids. CDR1 is SGHAT, CDR2 FQNNGV, per germline. V dropped 5 bases and J dropped 7 bases, with 8 bases sitting between them. The CDR3 protein is CASSQGFEAFF. The CDR3 nucleotides read TGTGCCAGCAGCCAAGGCTTTGAAGCTTTCTTT.

The genes are TRBV7-2 and TRBJ2-3, with D unresolved. Trimming took off 3 bases at V and 3 bases at J, with 10 bases between the two ends. The CDR3 covers 14 residues. Germline CDR1 SGHTA, CDR2 FQGNSA. As DNA, the CDR3 is TGTGCCAGCAGCTTTCGAAAGTTAACAGATACGCAGTATTTT. It encodes CASSFRKLTDTQYF.

The chain employs TRBV5-1 and TRBJ2-4, with 16 bases fitting TRBD2. V was pared by 4 bases and J by 8 bases, with 6 bases of the junction left unmatched. The CDR3 spans 16 residues. From germline, CDR1 is SGHRS and CDR2 YFSETQ. In DNA form, the CDR3 reads TGCGCCAGCAGCCCGGGACTAGCGGGAGGGCCATACATTCAGTACTTC. This codes for CASSPGLAGGPYIQYF.

The genes are TRBV6-4 and TRBJ2-5; D is ambiguous. The V gene's germline CDR1 is MRHNA and CDR2 SNTAGT. The V end lost 2 bases, the J end lost 7 bases, and 8 bases lay between the germline ends. The CDR3 extends over 12 amino acids. CDR3 amino acids: CASSDTFGTQYF. As DNA, the CDR3 is TGTGCCAGCAGTGACACCTTCGGGACCCAGTACTTC.

This clone was counted a single time. The chain couples TRBV7-2 to TRBJ1-4; D uncertain. V dropped 1 base and J dropped 7 bases, with 7 bases sitting between them. CDR1 is SGHTA, CDR2 FQGNSA, per germline. The CDR3 totals 13 residues. The CDR3 DNA is TGTGCCAGCAGCTTAGGGTTCGGTGAAAAACTGTTTTTT. This sequence encodes CASSLGFGEKLFF.

This clone was recorded a few times. This rearrangement joins TRBV5-5 to TRBJ1-2; 7 positions match TRBD1. The CDR3 is 18 amino acids. Per germline, CDR1 SGHKS and CDR2 YYEKEE (reference sequence). V lost 2 bases to trimming and J lost 0 bases; unmatched junction nucleotides: 13. The CDR3 protein is CASSFEGATFRTNYGYTF. DNA of the CDR3: TGTGCCAGCAGCTTCGAGGGGGCGACGTTTAGGACTAACTATGGCTACACCTTC.

The genes are TRBV7-2 and TRBJ2-1, with 9 bases identical to TRBD2. CDR3 length: 14 amino acids. J gave up 12 bases and V 3 bases, and 9 bases lay outside the gene matches. From germline, CDR1 is SGHTA and CDR2 FQGNSA. CDR3 nucleotide sequence: TGTGCCAGCAGCTTGTCTAGCGGGGCTCTTTTGCAGTTCTTC. Encoded protein: CASSLSSGALLQFF.

The chain combines TRBV10-2 with TRBJ2-4; D gene uncertain. The CDR3 spans 16 residues. V shed 0 bases and J shed 6 bases, with 15 bases lying between them. The germline V gene encodes CDR1 WSHSY and CDR2 SAAADI. CDR3 residues: CASSESSSTMGNIQYF. For the CDR3, the DNA is TGCGCCAGCAGTGAGTCGTCCTCGACGATGGGAAACATTCAGTACTTC.

CDR3 nucleotide sequence: TGTGCCAGCAGTGGGCGACAGGGGGGCTATGGCTACACCTTC. It translates to CASSGRQGGYGYTF. The genes are TRBV27 and TRBJ1-2; 9 bases line up with TRBD1. The CDR3 extends over 14 amino acids. The J segment lost 4 bases and the V segment lost 5 bases, leaving 5 bases of the junction unmatched. Germline CDR1 MNHEY, CDR2 SMNVEV (reference sequence).

The chain links TRBV5-1 to TRBJ2-7, with 9 positions matching TRBD1. Germline V gene lookup returns CDR1 SGHRS and CDR2 YFSETQ. The CDR3 has 13 amino acids. V was pared by 2 bases and J by 5 bases, with 2 bases of the junction left unmatched. The CDR3 reads CASSFTGGHEQYF. The CDR3 DNA reads as TGCGCCAGCAGCTTCACAGGGGGCCACGAGCAGTACTTC.

CDR3 bases: TGTGCCAGCAGTGAAGGGCAGACTTATGGCTACACCTTC. Translating gives CASSEGQTYGYTF. The chain has TRBV2 and TRBJ1-2; D call uncertain. V dropped 1 base and J dropped 5 bases, with 8 bases sitting between them. The germline gives CDR1 SNHLY, CDR2 FYNNEI. This CDR3 region has 13 residues.

This clone was detected only a few times. The chain has TRBV5-1 and TRBJ2-3; D might be TRBD2 (6 bases). Germline CDR1 reads SGHRS; CDR2 reads YFSETQ. CDR3 length: 14 amino acids. V was pared by 3 bases and J by 2 bases, with 10 bases between. The CDR3 DNA sequence: TGCGCCAGCAGCTCCGGGACTCACACAGATACGCAGTATTTT. Translation: CASSSGTHTDTQYF.

J is TRBJ1-2 and V is TRBV5-3, with 7 bases lining up with TRBD1. TRBV5-3 is marked as an open reading frame, function uncertain. The length of the CDR3 is 14 residues. The trim removed 4 bases at V and 7 bases at J, leaving 10 bases unmatched. This CDR3 is CARSRDRAGGGYTF. In nucleotides, the CDR3 is TGTGCCAGAAGCCGCGACAGGGCCGGCGGTGGCTACACCTTC.